This T cell receptor (beta chain) was documented in a study of T-cell memory formation after mild COVID-19. Study-wide background: In these data, TCR clusters were largely donor specific.

5'RACE with constant-segment primers yielded barcoded, UMI-tagged TCR alpha and TCR beta cDNA libraries. MiXCR was run by TCRdb on the 5' RACE reads, yielding one entry per CDR3 protein. Of roughly 280,000 distinct CDR3 sequences in the sample, 16% were seen once. Germline CDR1 is SQVTM and CDR2 is ANQGSEA. The CDR3 runs 13 residues. V was shortened by 5 bases and J by 3 bases, with 14 bases between the two germline ends. Many counts were recorded for this clonotype. Its antigen remains unknown. Study conclusions and caveats: Pre-infection memory already had some responding clones, implying cross-reactive memory joined.

The V gene is TRBV29-1, the J gene TRBJ2-7, with a tentative D call TRBD1 (6 bases). The sequenced sample consisted of PBMCs or a T cell subset sorted from them (not recorded which). The TCR sequence derives from a man between 18 and 35 years old who had mild COVID-19 (a few samples of this study predate the infection). Cell type and time point are not known. CDR3 protein: CSVRAGDSYEQYF. Here the CDR3 DNA reads TGCAGCGTTCGAGCAGGGGATAGCTACGAGCAGTACTTC.